This is a list of T cell receptor beta chains from one sample in a study of blood T cell repertoires in COVID-19. Method: immunoSEQ multiplex PCR; TCRdb's copy keeps in-frame clones and lacks some. The table lists about 110,000 clones, 76% of them singletons, with 3.8% in the top ten. Sequencing was carried out using peripheral blood. The receptors derive from a woman of 80 years or more with acute or convalescent COVID-19. The CDR3 runs from the conserved cysteine through the conserved F or W. D genes are given only for firm matches. Size is omitted from some rows. Given values are once, few, many or a class for expanded clones.

TRBV7-3	NA	TRBJ2-5	NA	CASSLSGGETQYF	TGTGCCAGCAGCTTAAGTGGGGGGGAGACCCAGTACTTC
TRBV7-3	NA	TRBJ1-2	NA	CASSPSSRADYGYTF	TGTGCCAGCAGCCCAAGTTCGAGGGCGGACTATGGCTACACCTTC
TRBV10-3	TRBD2	TRBJ2-2	NA	CAISESIAGRPGELFF	TGTGCCATCAGTGAGTCGATAGCGGGAAGACCCGGGGAGCTGTTTTTT
TRBV27	NA	TRBJ2-5	many	CASSYRNQETQYF	TGTGCCAGCAGTTATAGAAACCAAGAGACCCAGTACTTC
TRBV24-1	TRBD2	TRBJ2-7	NA	CATSDGRGYEQYF	TGTGCCACCAGTGATGGGAGGGGCTACGAGCAGTACTTC
TRBV5-1	TRBD1	TRBJ2-7	once	CASSLDGQGAREQYF	TGCGCCAGCAGTCTGGATGGACAGGGGGCTAGAGAGCAGTACTTC
TRBV18	NA	TRBJ2-1	NA	CASSPRGGGIIDSYNEQFF	TGTGCCAGCTCACCACGGGGAGGGGGGATAATTGATTCCTACAATGAGCAGTTCTTC
TRBV11-2	NA	TRBJ1-3	NA	CASSTAGASGNTIYF	TGTGCCAGCAGCACAGCGGGGGCCTCTGGAAACACCATATATTTT
TRBV9	TRBD1	TRBJ1-6	NA	CASSRDFYRGVSPLHF	TGTGCCAGCAGCAGAGACTTTTACAGGGGTGTTTCACCCCTCCACTTT
TRBV5-1	NA	TRBJ2-7	NA	CASSLGGRPYEQYF	TGCGCCAGCAGCTTGGGCGGCCGGCCCTACGAGCAGTACTTC
TRBV3-1/TRBV3-2	NA	TRBJ2-3	NA	CASSQDSLRGWVDTQYF	TGTGCCAGCAGCCAAGATAGTTTACGGGGGTGGGTAGATACGCAGTATTTT
TRBV10-3	NA	TRBJ2-3	NA	CAIGNYRESGTDTQYF	TGTGCCATCGGGAACTACAGGGAGTCGGGCACAGATACGCAGTATTTT
TRBV18	NA	TRBJ1-2	NA	CASSPSRGPYGYTF	TGTGCCAGCTCACCCTCAAGGGGCCCATATGGCTACACCTTC
TRBV21-1	NA	TRBJ2-4	NA	CASSSVAKNIQYF	TGTGCCAGCAGTAGCGTAGCCAAAAACATTCAGTACTTC
TRBV6-5	TRBD1	TRBJ2-7	NA	CASRLTGDNTYEQYF	TGTGCCAGCAGGCTCACAGGGGATAACACCTACGAGCAGTACTTC
TRBV25-1	NA	TRBJ1-1	NA	CASSGPSLGVGAFF	TGTGCCAGCAGTGGCCCCTCTCTAGGGGTAGGGGCTTTCTTT
TRBV7-2	NA	TRBJ1-2	NA	CASSVVNYGYTF	TGTGCCAGCAGCGTCGTAAACTATGGCTACACCTTC
TRBV10-3	TRBD1	TRBJ2-7	NA	CAISEFSDRVSYEQYF	TGTGCCATCAGTGAGTTTTCGGACAGGGTCTCCTACGAGCAGTACTTC
TRBV7-9	NA	TRBJ2-7	NA	CASSLGLGQIYEQYF	TGTGCCAGCAGCTTAGGGTTGGGGCAGATCTACGAGCAGTACTTC
TRBV30	NA	TRBJ2-2	NA	CAWSSRLFYANTGELFF	TGTGCCTGGAGTAGTCGACTTTTCTACGCGAACACCGGGGAGCTGTTTTTT
TRBV5-1	TRBD2	TRBJ2-3	NA	CASTGGSGTDTQYF	TGCGCCAGCACGGGCGGGAGCGGGACAGATACGCAGTATTTT
TRBV18	TRBD1	TRBJ1-3	once	CASSLGQGGDIVDTIYF	TGTGCCAGCTCACTCGGACAGGGAGGTGACATCGTGGACACCATATATTTT
TRBV19	NA	TRBJ1-2	NA	CASSMWSRGDYGYTF	TGTGCCAGTAGTATGTGGAGCAGGGGTGACTATGGCTACACCTTC
TRBV14	NA	TRBJ2-7	few	CASSHIQGREQYF	TGTGCCAGCAGCCACATCCAGGGTCGGGAGCAGTACTTC
TRBV2	NA	TRBJ1-5	NA	CASGGTDSNQPQHF	TGTGCCAGCGGGGGGACGGATAGCAATCAGCCCCAGCATTTT
TRBV6-1	NA	TRBJ2-1	NA	CASSEAGARSLNEQFF	TGTGCCAGCAGTGAAGCGGGGGCTAGAAGTCTGAATGAGCAGTTCTTC
TRBV7-3	TRBD1	TRBJ1-1	NA	CASSTGQGSAFF	TGTGCCAGCAGCACGGGACAGGGGTCGGCTTTCTTT
TRBV11-3	TRBD1	TRBJ2-2	NA	CASSLGTGGHTGELFF	TGTGCCAGCAGCTTAGGCACAGGGGGCCATACCGGGGAGCTGTTTTTT